This T cell receptor (beta chain) was retrieved from a study of T cells in Graves' hyperthyroidism and ophthalmopathy. Amplification of TCR beta CDR3 regions used RNA as the template. First-round RT-PCR of the TCR CDR3 relied on the HTBI primer set. Via MiXCR, TCRdb re-called the multiplex PCR reads, giving one row per CDR3 protein. The sample shows roughly 500,000 distinct CDR3 sequences, approximately 25% of them seen only once. PBMCs came from roughly 10 ml fresh peripheral blood. There are many counts of this clonotype. The sequence was obtained from a woman younger than 45 with Graves' ophthalmopathy. What was sequenced was blood.

The chain's CDR3 is CASSGTSFYEQYF. The CDR3 bases are TGTGCCAGCAGCGGGACAAGCTTCTACGAGCAGTACTTC. The chain uses TRBV9 and TRBJ2-7; TRBD1 might be the D (5 bases). V was cut by 3 bases and J by 3 bases, with 10 bases left in between. Germline lookup yields CDR1 SGDLS and CDR2 YYNGEE. CDR3 length: 13 residues.